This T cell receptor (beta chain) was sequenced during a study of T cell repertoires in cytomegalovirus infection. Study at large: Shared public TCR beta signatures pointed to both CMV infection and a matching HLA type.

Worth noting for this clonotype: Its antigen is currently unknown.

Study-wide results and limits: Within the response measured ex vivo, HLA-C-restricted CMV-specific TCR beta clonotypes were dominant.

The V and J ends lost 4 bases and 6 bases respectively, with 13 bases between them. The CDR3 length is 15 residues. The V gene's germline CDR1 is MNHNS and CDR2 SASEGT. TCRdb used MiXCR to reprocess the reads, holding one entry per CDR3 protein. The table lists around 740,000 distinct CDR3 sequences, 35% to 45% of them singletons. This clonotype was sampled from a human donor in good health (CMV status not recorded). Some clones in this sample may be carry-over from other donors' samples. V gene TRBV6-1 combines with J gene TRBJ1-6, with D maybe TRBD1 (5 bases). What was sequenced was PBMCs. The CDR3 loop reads CASSGAGTRNSPLHF. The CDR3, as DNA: TGTGCCAGCAGTGGGGCCGGGACTCGTAATTCACCCCTCCACTTT.